Listed below are T cell receptor beta chains from one sample, sequenced in a study of monozygotic twins with inflammatory bowel disease. For each CDR3 protein, TCRdb gives one entry from its re-call of the 5' RACE reads, without DNA. The sample table includes about 210,000 distinct CDR3 sequences. The sequenced material came from blood. These TCRs come from a human donor with ulcerative colitis or Crohn's disease, or a healthy co-twin of an affected twin (not recorded which). The CDR3 runs from the conserved cysteine through the conserved F or W.

TRBJ1-2	TRBV5-1	CASRQGRSNYGYTF
TRBJ1-1	TRBV6-1	CASTLLGTGEAFF
TRBJ1-1	TRBV19	CASSIDPTGPRSAFF
TRBJ2-1	TRBV7-8	CASSFSSGRANEQFF
TRBJ2-1	TRBV2	CASKSDRGRDEQFF
TRBJ2-3	TRBV7-2	CASSFREGGDTQYF
TRBJ1-6	TRBV12-3/TRBV12-4	CASTSGEPYSPLHF
TRBJ2-6	TRBV25-1	CASSESGGISGANVLTF
TRBJ1-6	TRBV20-1	CSAHRGATSPLHF
TRBJ1-1	TRBV2	CASKGRGSEAFF
TRBJ2-2	TRBV7-3	CASSPTGALSNTGELFF
TRBJ2-1	TRBV6-5	CASRLGKHNEQFF
TRBJ1-6	TRBV5-1	CASSPDRANSPLHF
TRBJ2-7	TRBV4-3	CASSRGMGGEDYEQYF
TRBJ1-6	TRBV3-1	CASSQGGRSNSPLHF
TRBJ2-3	TRBV4-3	CASSQETGEADTQYF
TRBJ1-4	TRBV20-1	CSARAGGDEKLFF
TRBJ2-7	TRBV30	CAWSGTGTGLLPPFYEQYF
TRBJ2-7	TRBV11-2	CASSLPGQGELHEQYF
TRBJ1-1	TRBV6-1	CASRGTGTAEAFF
TRBJ1-2	TRBV6-2/TRBV6-3	CASSRGDNYGYTF
TRBJ1-6	TRBV5-4	CASSPDTEGTGVSLHF
TRBJ2-7	TRBV30	CAWSTTGDYEQYF
TRBJ2-7	TRBV18	CASTPGLAVHEQYF
TRBJ1-2	TRBV12-3/TRBV12-4	CASSVDRVYGYTF
TRBJ1-1	TRBV11-2	CASSLILNTEAFF
TRBJ2-1	TRBV4-2	CASSQPPLGGSDEQFF
TRBJ1-4	TRBV7-2	CASSFAGGNEKLFF
TRBJ2-7	TRBV12-3/TRBV12-4	CASSFTGGTYEQYF
TRBJ1-2	TRBV11-1	CASSYGADGGRNNYGYTF
TRBJ1-1	TRBV6-1	CASCRTDNTEAFF
TRBJ2-5	TRBV12-3/TRBV12-4	CASSRRQGPETQYF
TRBJ2-3	TRBV20-1	CSARGIRAGGSADTQYF
TRBJ2-2	TRBV7-2	CASSLVTGGELFF
TRBJ2-7	TRBV4-3	CASSQGGLEEQYF
TRBJ2-7	TRBV10-3	CAISVGYEQYF
TRBJ2-7	TRBV30	CAWSTASYEQYF
TRBJ1-4	TRBV12-3/TRBV12-4	CASSWDRTNEKLFF
TRBJ1-5	TRBV19	CASSIESRQPQHF
TRBJ2-5	TRBV20-1	CSARAGNRGETQYF
TRBJ2-3	TRBV20-1	CSARPSGLAGNVGTDTQYF
TRBJ2-5	TRBV5-1	CASSSASGETQYF
TRBJ1-2	TRBV12-3/TRBV12-4	CASNPLLEGYTF
TRBJ2-1	TRBV5-1	CASRSGSGSGDEQFF
TRBJ2-2	TRBV7-8	CASSPHGGTGELFF
TRBJ2-2	TRBV4-2	CASSQEAGELFF
TRBJ1-1	TRBV19	CASSIESNGGTEAFF
TRBJ2-1	TRBV3-1	CASSQETGFTLSSYNEQFF
TRBJ1-1	TRBV19	CASSLGGQGVSEAFF
TRBJ2-3	TRBV5-1	CASSLAAGTGYITDTQYF
TRBJ2-1	TRBV20-1	CSARARYNEQFF
TRBJ1-6	TRBV6-1	CASMSRAGLGNNSPLHF
TRBJ1-1	TRBV7-3	CASSLLGGMNTEAFF
TRBJ2-6	TRBV15	CATSREDVSGANVLTF
TRBJ2-7	TRBV7-9	CASSIIPPSGEYEQYF
TRBJ2-7	TRBV20-1	CSARDLRGTSPYEQYF
TRBJ1-2	TRBV29-1	CSVVQGREGNYGYTF
TRBJ2-2	TRBV5-1	CASSRLTGELFF
TRBJ1-6	TRBV7-2	CASSRDSLNSPLHF